Reported below is one T cell receptor beta chain. Antigen unknown. Among CD8+ T cells, naive ones were CD45RO-CCR7+CD27+CD95-. The sample originates from a study of CXCR3-negative and CXCR3-positive naive CD8 T cells. The authors prepared UMI-labeled TRB cDNA libraries by 5' RACE. TCRdb reprocessed the 5' RACE reads and keeps a single row for each CDR3 protein, giving no DNA. In all, the sample yields 100,000 to 150,000 distinct CDR3 sequences. The CDR3 consists of 12 residues. CDR1 is DFQATT and CDR2 is SNEGSKA in the germline V gene (reference sequence). Study-level findings and limits: Researchers reported similar TRBV-TRBJ usage in naive CXCR3-negative and CXCR3-positive cells, though memory differed. Naive subsets had comparable surface CD5, so TRB CDR3 properties gauged TCR strength. For CXCR3-positive naive cells, TRB CDR3s were more hydrophobic than those of CXCR3-negative naive cells.

Sequencing was done on a sample of naive CXCR3- CD8+ T cells from blood. The sample's subset: CD45RO-CCR7+CD27+CD95- naive CD8+ T cells lacking CXCR3 (TNR3-). The chain uses TRBV20-1 and TRBJ2-7; with no DNA, the TCRdb D assignment of TRBD1 cannot be verified. This TCR was recovered from a human donor in good health. Some clones in this sample may be carry-over from other donors' samples. The CDR3 region is CSAAGQGYEQYF.